This TCR beta chain stems from a study of T cell responses to AZD1222 COVID-19 vaccine. Deletions cut 0 bases from V and 0 bases from J, with 10 bases between. CDR1 and CDR2 (germline): SGHDN, FVKESK. The CDR3 has 16 amino acids. Profiled with immunoSEQ multiplex PCR; TCRdb holds only in-frame clones, not every one. The data hold roughly 120,000 clones, with around nine tenths observed a single time. The input for sequencing was peripheral blood, taken on day 0 of AZD1222 vaccination. The chain carries TRBV14 and TRBJ2-3; unclear D gene. The source of this sequence is an adult in good health. The DNA for the CDR3 is TGTGCCAGCAGCCAAGATCCCGCAGGTAGCACAGATACGCAGTATTTT. Translated, it gives CASSQDPAGSTDTQYF.